The entry below describes one T cell receptor beta chain. Its antigen is not identified. V dropped 2 bases and J dropped 0 bases, with 9 bases sitting between them. The CDR3 is 15 amino acids. CDR1 and CDR2 (germline): SGHNT, YENEEA. These data originate in a study of T cell responses to AZD1222 COVID-19 vaccine. Background on the study: Whether given at about 4 or about 12 weeks, second doses were pooled. Whole-study results and caveats: Breadth and depth of Spike-specific TCRs rose after two AZD1222 doses. Most donors were white British, females outnumbered males, and clonal diversity was possibly underestimated. Reports indicate that nearly half of spike-specific TCRs are directed at unmutated variant regions.

The assay was immunoSEQ multiplex PCR, and TCRdb's table has in-frame clones only and misses some. The sample contains about 97,000 clones, 84% of which appear only once. This specimen consisted of peripheral blood, obtained on day 0 of AZD1222 vaccination. The clonotype originates from an adult in good health. The chain carries TRBV11-3 and TRBJ2-3, with D perhaps matching TRBD1 (6 bases). The CDR3 sequence: CASSLLQGSTDTQYF. CDR3 nucleotides: TGTGCCAGCAGCTTATTACAGGGCAGCACAGATACGCAGTATTTT.